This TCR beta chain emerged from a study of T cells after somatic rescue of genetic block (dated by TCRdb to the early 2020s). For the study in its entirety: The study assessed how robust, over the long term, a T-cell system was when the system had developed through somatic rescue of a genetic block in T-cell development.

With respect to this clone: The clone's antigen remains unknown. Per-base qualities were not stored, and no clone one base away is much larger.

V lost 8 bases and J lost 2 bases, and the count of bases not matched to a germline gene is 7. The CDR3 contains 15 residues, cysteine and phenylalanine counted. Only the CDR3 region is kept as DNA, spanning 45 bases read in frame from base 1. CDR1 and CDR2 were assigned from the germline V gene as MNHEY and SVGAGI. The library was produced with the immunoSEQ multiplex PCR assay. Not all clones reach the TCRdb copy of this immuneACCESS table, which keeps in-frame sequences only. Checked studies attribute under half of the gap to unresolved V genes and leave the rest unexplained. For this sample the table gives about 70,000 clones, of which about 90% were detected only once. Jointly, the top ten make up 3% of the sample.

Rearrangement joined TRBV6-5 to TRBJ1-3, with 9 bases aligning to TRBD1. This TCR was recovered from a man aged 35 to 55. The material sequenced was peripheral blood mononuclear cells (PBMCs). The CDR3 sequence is CASGGDREAGNTIYF. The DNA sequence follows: TGTGCCAGCGGGGGGGACAGGGAGGCTGGAAACACCATATATTTT.